Reported below is one TCR beta chain. Its matching antigen is unknown. This record comes from a study of cytomegalovirus exposure and HLA in healthy donors. Study-level points and caveats: As a later analysis showed, a missense DCLRE1C variant was linked to trimming of TCR beta V- and J-genes. With DRB1 most and HLA-C fewest, TCR association rates differed between HLA loci in a later analysis. The classifier, whose performance was assessed in both the original and validation cohorts, reportedly diagnosed cytomegalovirus status with high specificity and sensitivity.

Germline V gene lookup returns CDR1 MNHEY and CDR2 SVGAGI. The CDR3 is 14 residues long. The V and J ends lost 3 bases and 6 bases respectively, with 12 bases between them. In the PCR, 60 Vbeta and 13 Jbeta primers were used. The assay was immunoSEQ multiplex PCR, and TCRdb's table has in-frame clones only and misses some. The table lists some 200,000 clones, 81% of them singletons. The clonotype originates from a man between 45 and 60 years old in good health and CMV-seronegative. The V gene is TRBV6-5, the J gene TRBJ2-1, with D maybe TRBD2 (5 bases). Sequencing was performed on PBMCs. This chain's CDR3 is CASSYEGFGNEQFF. The CDR3 nucleotides read TGTGCCAGCAGTTATGAGGGTTTTGGCAATGAGCAGTTCTTC.